The 2 T cell receptor beta chains given below trace back to one sample, sequenced in a study of cytomegalovirus exposure and HLA in healthy donors. 13 Jbeta primers and 60 Vbeta primers were used for the PCR. Clones were sequenced by immunoSEQ multiplex PCR, and TCRdb holds only the in-frame ones, with some missing. The specimen's table records about 140,000 clones. The source material was PBMCs. These receptors were collected from a woman younger than 35 in good health and CMV-seronegative.

The chain employs TRBV28 and TRBJ2-1, with 8 bases matching TRBD2. There are 18 residues in the CDR3. Trimming took 5 bases from V and 0 from J; bases not matched to a gene: 12. CDR1 and CDR2 (germline): MDHEN, SYDVKM. CDR3 protein: CASSNPRGREDSYNEQFF. The CDR3 nucleotides are TGTGCCAGCAGTAACCCCCGGGGGCGGGAGGACTCCTACAATGAGCAGTTCTTC. The full variable domain, its missing parts supplied by reference TRBV28 and TRBJ2-1, is DVKVTQSSRYLVKRTGEKVFLECVQDMDHENMFWYRQDPGLGLRLIYFSYDVKMKEKGDIPEGYSVSREKKERFSLILESASTNQTSMYLCASSNPRGREDSYNEQFFGPGTRLTVL.

V is TRBV25-1 and J is TRBJ2-1, with 14 bases matching TRBD2. The CDR3 runs 14 residues. The germline V gene encodes CDR1 MGHDK and CDR2 SYGVNS. V dropped 4 bases and J dropped 12; count of bases not matched to a gene: 5. CDR3: CASSAGTSGSGQFF. The CDR3 coding sequence is TGTGCCAGCAGTGCCGGGACTAGCGGGAGTGGGCAGTTCTTC.